This T cell receptor (beta chain) stems from a study of patients and donors after allogeneic stem cell transplantation. A single record per CDR3 protein comes from TCRdb applying MiXCR to the RT-PCR reads. In the table there are hundreds of thousands of distinct CDR3 sequences, roughly 17% of which are singletons. This CDR3 contains 13 residues. V was pared by 11 bases and J by 4 bases, with 17 bases between. Germline loops: CDR1 SEHNR, CDR2 FQNEAQ (reference sequence). The material sequenced was blood, either unsorted or a sorted T cell fraction (not recorded which). This TCR was sampled from a human donor who was either an allogeneic HSCT recipient or a stem cell or donor lymphocyte infusion donor (not recorded which). It is not recorded whose cells these are; they may come from a transplant donor. This chain joins TRBV7-9 and TRBJ1-2; maybe TRBD1 (6 bases). The CDR3 sequence is CAQERGQGYGYTF. The CDR3 nucleotides are TGTGCCCAAGAGCGGGGGCAAGGCTATGGCTACACCTTC.